This paragraph covers one T cell receptor beta chain sequence. This sample is part of a study of memory CD4+ T cells and cytomegalovirus serostatus. The sort gate was single viable CD3+CD4+CD8-CD45RO+ cells for memory CD4+ T cells. The CDR3 covers 12 residues. Germline V gives CDR1 MDHEN, CDR2 SYDVKM. Measured with immunoSEQ multiplex PCR; TCRdb has only the in-frame clones, and not every one. The profile covers under 70,000 clones, with around 80% appearing a single time and approximately 1% taken by the ten largest. The receptor comes from an adult in good health and CMV-seronegative. Specimen: memory CD4+ T cells from blood. The genes are TRBV28 and TRBJ1-2; tentatively, D is TRBD1 (6 bases). CDR3 DNA sequence: TGTGGGGCAGGGGAATCGGACTATGGCTACACCTTC. Amino acid sequence: CGAGESDYGYTF.